Below, 30 T cell receptor beta chains from the same sample are listed, as sequenced in a study of cytomegalovirus exposure and HLA in healthy donors (TCRdb year 2017). Libraries were prepared through the immunoSEQ multiplex PCR assay. For the multiplex PCR, a mixture combining 60 forward primers for TCR Vbeta segments and 13 reverse primers for TCR Jbeta segments was used. TCRdb stores this immuneACCESS table with in-frame sequences only. Part of the clones is absent; in the studies checked, under half of the shortfall reflects unresolved V genes, and no reason is known for the rest. Present in this sample are around 250,000 clones, around 81% of which were seen just once. In total, the top ten clones hold almost 8% of the sample. The sequencing sample was made of PBMCs. These receptors were obtained from a woman between 55 and 75 years old in good health and CMV-seropositive.

This clone was seen a few times. Relative to the germline gene, one junction end is altered; a read error may explain this. V and J are TRBV7-9 and TRBJ2-1; 10 nucleotides agree with TRBD2. The V gene's germline CDR1 is SEHNR and CDR2 FQNEAQ (reference sequence). The CDR3 runs 17 residues. CDR3 coding DNA: TGTTCCAGCAATCCGGTGGGGGGAGCGGGAGGGAACAATGAGCAGTTCTTC. As protein: CSSNPVGGAGGNNEQFF.

This sequence joins TRBV2 and TRBJ2-7; 7 bases line up with TRBD2. V lost 8 bases to trimming and J lost 3 bases; unmatched junction nucleotides: 16. CDR3 size: 16 residues. The germline V gene has CDR1 SNHLY and CDR2 FYNNEI. In nucleotides, the CDR3 is TGTGCCAGCTTTAGGTTACCAGCGGGATTTTTCTACGAGCAGTACTTC. Amino acid sequence: CASFRLPAGFFYEQYF.

The chain couples TRBV11-2 to TRBJ2-3; possibly TRBD2 for D (6 bases). This CDR3 is built from 14 residues. CDR1 SGHAT and CDR2 FQNNGV come from the germline V gene. V gave up 6 bases and J gave up 0 bases, with 10 bases separating them. CDR3 in amino acids: CASRFGGSTDTQYF. CDR3 in DNA: TGTGCCAGCAGATTTGGGGGGAGCACAGATACGCAGTATTTT.

This clone was seen a few times. The chain uses TRBV10-3 and TRBJ2-7; 8 nucleotides agree with TRBD1. V was clipped by 11 bases and J by 6 bases; unmatched bases: 6. This CDR3 comprises 11 residues. CDR1 is ENHRY and CDR2 is SYGVKD in the germline V gene. In DNA form, the CDR3 reads TGTGCCGTCGGACAGGGAGGCGAGCAGTACTTC. Amino acids: CAVGQGGEQYF.

This chain uses TRBV28 with TRBJ1-1; TRBD1 might be the D (5 bases). The germline gives CDR1 MDHEN, CDR2 SYDVKM. V gave up 1 base and J gave up 4 bases, with 13 bases separating them. This CDR3 region has 15 residues. CDR3 region: CASSLLELGLTEAFF. CDR3 coding DNA: TGTGCCAGCAGTTTATTGGAACTGGGACTCACTGAAGCTTTCTTT.

V gene TRBV15 combines with J gene TRBJ1-4, with D possibly TRBD1 on 5 matching bases. Trimming took off 0 bases at V and 7 bases at J, with 12 bases between the two ends. This CDR3 spans 15 amino acids. Per the germline V gene, CDR1 is LNHNV and CDR2 is YYDKDF (reference sequence). CDR3 sequence: CATSRDTGLGEKLFF. CDR3 in DNA: TGTGCCACCAGCAGAGATACAGGTCTAGGTGAAAAACTGTTTTTT. Together with reference TRBV15 and TRBJ1-4, the CDR3 gives the full variable domain: DAMVIQNPRYQVTQFGKPVTLSCSQTLNHNVMYWYQQKSSQAPKLLFHYYDKDFNNEADTPDNFQSRRPNTSFCFLDIRSPGLGDTAMYLCATSRDTGLGEKLFFGSGTQLSVL.

The V gene is TRBV5-1, the J gene TRBJ2-1, with TRBD2 as a possible D gene (6 bases). This CDR3 has 16 amino acids. Trimming removed 0 bases at V and 4 bases at J, with 14 bases between. In germline, CDR1 is SGHRS, CDR2 YFSETQ. CDR3 in amino acids: CASSLGVAGTYNEQFF. In DNA, the CDR3 is TGCGCCAGCAGCTTGGGAGTGGCGGGAACGTACAATGAGCAGTTCTTC.

The chain joins TRBV10-3 to TRBJ2-7, with D perhaps matching TRBD1 (6 bases). The CDR3 spans 11 residues. Looked up from germline, CDR1 is ENHRY and CDR2 is SYGVKD. V was clipped by 6 bases and J by 5 bases, with 8 bases between them. The CDR3 DNA reads TGTGCCATCAGGAGACAGGACGAGCAGTACTTC. As protein: CAIRRQDEQYF.

This clone appeared once. CDR3 protein: CASHRTMNTEAFF. CDR3 DNA sequence: TGTGCCAGCCACAGAACCATGAACACTGAAGCTTTCTTT. This sequence joins TRBV6-1 and TRBJ1-1, with unresolved D. CDR3 length equals 13 residues. Germline CDR1 reads MNHNS; CDR2 reads SASEGT. Trimming shortened V by 8 bases and J by 0 bases, and 10 bases separated the two germline ends.

As regards this clone: Other DNA sequences in the same sample also yield this CDR3. The CDR3 sequence: CASSLAGGNTIYF. CDR3 coding DNA: TGTGCCAGCAGCTTGGCAGGCGGGAACACCATATATTTT. This chain joins TRBV7-9 and TRBJ1-3; D not certain. This CDR3 comprises 13 residues. The V end lost 3 bases, the J end lost 7 bases, and 10 bases lay between the germline ends. CDR1 is SEHNR, CDR2 FQNEAQ, per germline (reference sequence).

The rearrangement uses TRBV5-1 and TRBJ1-3; 8 nucleotides match TRBD1. V lost 4 bases, J lost 4 bases, and 4 bases stayed unmatched. The CDR3 length is 14 residues. The germline CDR1 and CDR2 sequences are SGHRS and YFSETQ. The CDR3 protein is CASSVTGEGNTIYF. CDR3 bases: TGCGCCAGCAGCGTGACAGGGGAGGGAAACACCATATATTTT.

The chain is built from TRBV10-2 and TRBJ1-2, with 9 bases identical to TRBD1. The V gene's germline CDR1 is WSHSY and CDR2 SAAADI. The length of the CDR3 is 13 residues. V trimming: 9 bases; J trimming: 4 bases; junction bases outside the gene matches: 6. The DNA of the CDR3 is TGCGCCAGTGAAAAGGGACAGGGCTATGGCTACACCTTC. It is translated as CASEKGQGYGYTF.

The V gene is TRBV19, the J gene TRBJ2-7, with D possibly TRBD1 on 5 matching bases. The germline gives CDR1 LNHDA, CDR2 SQIVND (reference sequence). CDR3 length: 13 residues. The V and J ends lost 9 bases and 0 bases respectively, with 12 bases between them. The CDR3, as DNA: TGTGCCAGCAGACAGCAGAGCTCCTACGAGCAGTACTTC. Its translation is CASRQQSSYEQYF. The full variable domain, with the rest looked up from reference TRBV19 and TRBJ2-7, is DGGITQSPKYLFRKEGQNVTLSCEQNLNHDAMYWYRQDPGQGLRLIYYSQIVNDFQKGDIAEGYSVSREKKESFPLTVTSAQKNPTAFYLCASRQQSSYEQYFGPGTRLTVT.

This rearrangement joins TRBV29-1 to TRBJ1-1; perhaps TRBD1 as D (5 bases). The CDR3 has 11 amino acids. The ends were cut back, 4 bases at V and 5 bases at J, with 8 bases in the middle. Germline V CDR1 and CDR2: SQVTM, ANQGSEA. CDR3 residues: CSVGGVTEAFF. As DNA, the CDR3 is TGCAGCGTTGGGGGGGTGACTGAAGCTTTCTTT.

Regarding this clone: This sequence is one base from a far larger clone and is likely a read error. This rearrangement joins TRBV14 to TRBJ2-5, with 11 bases matching TRBD2. In germline, CDR1 is SGHDN, CDR2 FVKESK. Trimming cost V 4 bases and J 1 base; bases outside gene matches: 5. CDR3 length: 16 amino acids. The CDR3 DNA follows: TGTGCCAGCAGCCCCCGGACTAGCGGGTTCCAAGAGACCCAGTACTTC. Translating it yields CASSPRTSGFQETQYF.

V and J are TRBV30 and TRBJ2-5; 8 bases are shared with TRBD1. This CDR3 comprises 14 residues. Per germline, CDR1 GTSNPN and CDR2 SVGIG (reference sequence). V was clipped by 5 bases and J by 5 bases; unmatched bases: 10. The CDR3 reads CAWARGQASETQYF. CDR3 nucleotide sequence: TGTGCCTGGGCCAGGGGGCAAGCTTCTGAGACCCAGTACTTC.

The chain couples TRBV6-5 to TRBJ2-1, with D possibly matching TRBD1 (6 bases). Germline V lookup: CDR1 MNHEY, CDR2 SVGAGI. V was trimmed by 4 bases and J by 0 bases, leaving 10 bases between them. The CDR3 runs 15 residues. As DNA, the CDR3 is TGTGCCAGCAGTTCCCCGACAGGCTCCTACAATGAGCAGTTCTTC. This encodes CASSSPTGSYNEQFF.

The genes are TRBV2 and TRBJ2-7; 7 nucleotides agree with TRBD1. The germline V gene has CDR1 SNHLY and CDR2 FYNNEI. J lost 2 bases, V lost 7 bases, and 2 bases had no gene match. CDR3 length equals 12 residues. The CDR3 is CASIQGAYEQYF. CDR3 nucleotides: TGTGCCAGCATTCAGGGGGCCTACGAGCAGTACTTC.

The chain is built from TRBV15 and TRBJ2-1; 8 bases line up with TRBD2. With V trimmed by 5 bases and J by 10 bases, 10 bases remained unmatched. Germline CDR1 and CDR2: LNHNV and YYDKDF (reference sequence). This CDR3 has 14 amino acids. The CDR3 is CATSRTGTRKEQFF. CDR3 coding DNA: TGTGCCACCAGCCGAACCGGGACTAGAAAGGAGCAGTTCTTC.

The chain recombines TRBV28 with TRBJ1-2; D unresolved. The V gene's germline CDR1 is MDHEN and CDR2 SYDVKM. This CDR3 comprises 13 residues. V gave up 5 bases and J gave up 7 bases, with 14 bases separating them. Here the CDR3 reads CASSITSVGGYTF. For the CDR3, the DNA is TGTGCCAGCAGTATAACAAGCGTGGGTGGCTACACCTTC.

This chain connects TRBV5-1 to TRBJ2-1; 7 bases match TRBD1. CDR3 size: 15 residues. CDR1 and CDR2 from the germline V gene are SGHRS and YFSETQ. The V segment lost 0 bases and the J segment 10 bases; nucleotides outside the gene matches: 10. CDR3 in amino acids: CASSLAGTVRVEQFF. The CDR3, as DNA: TGCGCCAGCAGCTTGGCTGGGACAGTTAGGGTGGAGCAGTTCTTC.

This sequence joins TRBV28 and TRBJ1-5; D is unclear. The CDR3 covers 16 residues. In germline, CDR1 is MDHEN, CDR2 SYDVKM. Trimming removed 2 bases from V and 0 bases from J, with 11 bases in between. CDR3 DNA sequence: TGTGCCAGCAGTTTAAGCGGGCAGCTTAGCAATCAGCCCCAGCATTTT. Translation: CASSLSGQLSNQPQHF.

The chain has TRBV2 and TRBJ2-3; 11 bases agree with TRBD2. With V trimmed by 4 bases and J by 6 bases, 6 bases remained unmatched. The germline gives CDR1 SNHLY, CDR2 FYNNEI. This CDR3 comprises 15 residues. The DNA of the CDR3 is TGTGCCAGCAGTGTATTGGCTAGCGGGGGGGATACGCAGTATTTT. The encoded protein is CASSVLASGGDTQYF.

This clone was seen more than once but under ten times. This CDR3 is CASSLGGGPPFF. The CDR3 DNA sequence: TGTGCCAGCAGTTTAGGGGGAGGGCCCCCGTTCTTC. The V and J genes are TRBV27 and TRBJ2-1; TRBD2 agrees at 7 bases. The CDR3 loop spans 12 amino acids. The V and J ends lost 2 bases and 15 bases, in that order; junction bases with no gene match: 7. Germline V gene data show CDR1 as MNHEY and CDR2 as SMNVEV (reference sequence).

The chain has TRBV4-1 and TRBJ1-5, with D maybe TRBD1 (6 bases). Germline CDR1 reads MGHRA; CDR2 reads YSYEKL. CDR3 length: 16 residues. V lost 2 bases and J lost 6, with 17 bases in between. The CDR3, as DNA: TGCGCCAGCAGCCAAACCATAACCAGGGGTACTCAGCCCCAGCATTTT. The encoded protein is CASSQTITRGTQPQHF.

This chain uses TRBV18 with TRBJ1-2; tentative D call: TRBD1 (6 bases). V lost 5 bases, J lost 2 bases, and 12 bases lay in between. Germline CDR1 and CDR2: KGHSH and LQKENI. This CDR3 has 14 amino acids. Here the CDR3 DNA reads TGTGCCAGCTCAGTAACAGGGCAAAACTATGGCTACACCTTC. Protein sequence: CASSVTGQNYGYTF.

This clone was counted a few times. The V gene is TRBV11-2, the J gene TRBJ2-3; 10 bases line up with TRBD2. The ends lost 5 bases at V and 1 base at J; junction bases unmatched: 6. There are 16 residues in the CDR3. Germline V gene data show CDR1 as SGHAT and CDR2 as FQNNGV. CDR3 DNA: TGTGCCAGCAGCCAAGATCTAGCGGGAGGCACAGATACGCAGTATTTT. Translating it yields CASSQDLAGGTDTQYF.

This clone has just a few counts. This chain connects TRBV5-4 to TRBJ2-7, with D perhaps TRBD2 (5 bases). Trimming left V 1 base short and J 0 bases short, with 8 bases between. Germline V CDR1 and CDR2: SGHNT, YYREEE (reference sequence). The CDR3 length is 14 residues. For the CDR3, the DNA is TGTGCCAGCAGCTTGTGGAGGAGCTCCTACGAGCAGTACTTC. This codes for CASSLWRSSYEQYF.

The rearrangement joins TRBV5-1 to TRBJ2-1; TRBD2 matches 10 bases. The CDR3 sequence is 19 residues long. The junction had 13 bases not matched to a gene; V was cut back by 4 bases and J by 0 bases. Germline V gene lookup returns CDR1 SGHRS and CDR2 YFSETQ. The CDR3 nucleotides are TGCGCCAGCAGCCCCTTGGGTAGCGGGAGGACCAGCTCCTACAATGAGCAGTTCTTC. Its translation: CASSPLGSGRTSSYNEQFF. The full variable domain, rest sourced from reference TRBV5-1 and TRBJ2-1, is KAGVTQTPRYLIKTRGQQVTLSCSPISGHRSVSWYQQTPGQGLQFLFEYFSETQRNKGNFPGRFSGRQFSNSRSEMNVSTLELGDSALYLCASSPLGSGRTSSYNEQFFGPGTRLTVL.

This chain links TRBV29-1 with TRBJ2-1; 13 bases line up with TRBD2. CDR3 length: 15 amino acids. J gave up 4 bases and V 7 bases, and 7 bases lay outside the gene matches. Germline V CDR1 and CDR2: SQVTM, ANQGSEA. The CDR3 DNA follows: TGCAGCGCCTCGGGACTAGCGGGAATTTACAATGAGCAGTTCTTC. Translation: CSASGLAGIYNEQFF.